A selection of T cell receptor beta chains follows, all from one sample in a study of blood T cell repertoires in COVID-19. Produced via immunoSEQ multiplex PCR; TCRdb's table is partial and in-frame only. In the table there are approximately 210,000 clones, about 91% of which are singletons. The sequencing input was peripheral blood. The receptors stem from a woman in her thirties or forties with acute or convalescent COVID-19. CDR3s include the opening cysteine and the closing phenylalanine or tryptophan.

v_call cdr3_aa
TRBV7-8 CASSLQGGSKNEQFF
TRBV6-5 CASLIYLTGGGYTF
TRBV9 CASSRRGTRNTGELFF
TRBV27 CASSTSGGIGDTEAFF
TRBV3-1/TRBV3-2 CASSQGGTVNHYGYTF
TRBV5-5 CASSFPSGGLTSTDTQYF
TRBV19 CASSMSLDGGGYTF
TRBV18 CASSPPNARGYGYTF
TRBV5-1 CASSWPAGTGGRETQYF
TRBV7-3 CASSLQLTGELFF
TRBV12-3/TRBV12-4 CASSSGWTEAFF
TRBV4-1 CASSQDWRDRANEKLFF
TRBV5-1 CASSFAGGGTDTQYF
TRBV24-1 CATSAGEYGYTF
TRBV6-5 CASSYTRGGHNEQFF
TRBV2 CASTLPTGETRGYTF
TRBV3-1/TRBV3-2 CASSQDSGQETQYF
TRBV7-8 CASSRTGERNTEAFF
TRBV2 CASSAVTTDTQYF
TRBV5-4 CASSLFAGGTEAFF
TRBV10-3 CAIRGVGWDSPLHF
TRBV5-1 CASSLRADPFEKLFF
TRBV19 CASSARTGGDTEAFF
TRBV7-8 CASSLLIHATEAFF
TRBV27 CASSLPRRPPGHGAFF
TRBV7-9 CAQNPSGGAGMETQYF
TRBV2 CASSYNLWDSMGNEQFF
TRBV5-1 CASSLAGQGNSPLHF
TRBV6-1 CASSGSNRDRGLANEKLFF
TRBV24-1 CATSDEGVTDTQYF
TRBV7-9 CASSLAGTGKTDTQYF
TRBV18 CASSPNRGSDYGYTF
TRBV11-2 CASSLNRVDYTF
TRBV14 CASSLGQGAGYEQFF
TRBV10-2 CASRKGGGGPGETQYF
TRBV7-9 CASSGLAGGKIGELFF
TRBV13 CASSPNRGARNSPLHF
TRBV10-3 CAISESDRDTEAFF
TRBV6-5 CASTRQNTEAFF
TRBV10-3 CAISELGVPTGELFF
TRBV5-1 CASSIFSTGEGNTIYF
TRBV11-2 CASSQGQMNTEAFF
TRBV5-1 CASSLVAVAGYTF
TRBV19 CASSAQGASQPQHF
TRBV27 CASSSGRTYGYTF
TRBV20-1 CSAPSGDTQYF
TRBV6-6 CASSSSGGAGETQYF
TRBV4-2 CASSQSEAPGIEAFF
TRBV7-2 CASSLRTSRSYNEQFF
TRBV5-1 CASSPRQGLTTFF
TRBV7-6 CASSLGQGANGELFF
TRBV7-2 CASSFGTAYNEQFF
TRBV5-5 CASSLTPPGQDYMNTEAFF
TRBV11-2 CASSSGQGPMTEAFF
TRBV5-1 CASSFSGDGTGELFF
TRBV13 CASSLNGQGASPLHF
TRBV12-3/TRBV12-4 CASSLGRGKF
TRBV13 CASSPRGHSYNEQFF
TRBV12-5 CASGLVLGDDGYTF
TRBV6-6 CASSYNRGLFQPQHF